What follows are 23 T cell receptor beta chains derived from one specimen sequenced in a study of T cell responses to AZD1222 COVID-19 vaccine. Assay: immunoSEQ multiplex PCR; the TCRdb copy retains only in-frame clones and omits some. Of about 130,000 clones detected, approximately 84% appear once; the ten largest clones hold around 22%. This specimen was peripheral blood, taken on day 0 of AZD1222 vaccination. The receptors were gathered from an adult in good health.

The sample holds a few counts of this clone. The gene calls are TRBV3-1 (or the pseudogene TRBV3-2) and TRBJ2-1; the match to TRBD2 covers 8 bases. The CDR3 consists of 16 residues. From germline, CDR1 is LGHDT and CDR2 YNNKEL (reference sequence). Trimming at V came to 6 bases and at J to 4 bases, leaving 11 bases not matched to a gene. The CDR3 coding sequence is TGTGCCAGCAGAACCACCCGGGGGGGTCAGTACAATGAGCAGTTCTTC. Its protein product is CASRTTRGGQYNEQFF.

The CDR3 DNA reads as TGTGCCAGCAGTCCTAGAGGGTGGCTCGAGAATGCCTACACCTTC. This sequence encodes CASSPRGWLENAYTF. This chain links TRBV25-1 with TRBJ1-2; D ambiguous. CDR3 length equals 15 residues. The V gene lost 5 bases and the J gene lost 10 bases, with 23 bases spanning the gap. The germline V gene has CDR1 MGHDK and CDR2 SYGVNS.

V gene TRBV11-2 combines with J gene TRBJ1-5; D is ambiguous. This CDR3 has 15 amino acids. Germline V gene sequence: CDR1 SGHAT, CDR2 FQNNGV. Trimming removed 0 bases at V and 5 bases at J, with 11 bases between. In DNA form, the CDR3 reads TGTGCCAGCAGCTTAGATTTGGTTATCCATCAGCCCCAGCATTTT. Amino acids: CASSLDLVIHQPQHF. The variable domain in full, completed from reference TRBV11-2 and TRBJ1-5, reads EAGVAQSPRYKIIEKRQSVAFWCNPISGHATLYWYQQILGQGPKLLIQFQNNGVVDDSQLPKDRFSAERLKGVDSTLKIQPAKLEDSAVYLCASSLDLVIHQPQHFGDGTRLSIL.

This clone showed up just once. CDR3 DNA: TGTGCCAGCTCCGGGGGCTGGTCCTACAATGAGCAGTTCTTC. Its translation: CASSGGWSYNEQFF. The V and J genes are TRBV7-2 and TRBJ2-1; D tentatively fits TRBD1 or TRBD2 (6 bases each). CDR1 SGHTA and CDR2 FQGNSA come from the germline V gene. The CDR3 covers 14 residues. Trimming took off 8 bases at V and 1 base at J, with 12 bases between the two ends.

J is TRBJ2-5 and V is TRBV2; 8 bases agree with TRBD1. Germline CDR1 and CDR2: SNHLY and FYNNEI. The CDR3 is 15 amino acids. V gave up 2 bases and J gave up 1 base; unmatched junction bases: 3. CDR3 region: CASSESTGGQETQYF. CDR3 nucleotides: TGTGCCAGCAGTGAATCAACAGGGGGCCAAGAGACCCAGTACTTC.

The chain has TRBV7-2 and TRBJ2-7, with unresolved D. From germline, CDR1 is SGHTA and CDR2 FQGNSA. The germline V and J ends were trimmed by 5 bases and 5 bases, with 16 bases remaining between them. The CDR3 totals 14 residues. The CDR3 region is CASSTIIGAHEQYF. The CDR3 DNA sequence: TGTGCCAGCAGCACGATCATAGGTGCCCACGAGCAGTACTTC.

The chain recombines TRBV19 with TRBJ1-2, with D perhaps matching TRBD1 (6 bases). CDR1 LNHDA and CDR2 SQIVND come from the germline V gene (reference sequence). The CDR3 is made up of 13 amino acids. Trimming shortened V by 11 bases and J by 5 bases, and 18 bases separated the two germline ends. DNA for the CDR3: TGTGCCTCCCACACTCAGGGGAGATATGGCTACACCTTC. Protein sequence: CASHTQGRYGYTF. The full variable domain, rest sourced from reference TRBV19 and TRBJ1-2, is DGGITQSPKYLFRKEGQNVTLSCEQNLNHDAMYWYRQDPGQGLRLIYYSQIVNDFQKGDIAEGYSVSREKKESFPLTVTSAQKNPTAFYLCASHTQGRYGYTFGSGTRLTVV.

The V gene is TRBV10-3, the J gene TRBJ1-3, with D possibly matching TRBD1 (5 bases). CDR3 length: 14 amino acids. V lost 4 bases to trimming and J lost 3 bases, with 10 bases between them. Germline CDR1 is ENHRY and CDR2 is SYGVKD. The CDR3 region has the DNA TGTGCCATCAGTGGGCAGGGAGGTGGAAACACCATATATTTT. Protein sequence: CAISGQGGGNTIYF.

This clone has a single count. The chain recombines TRBV9 with TRBJ2-3, with D tentatively TRBD2 (7 bases). CDR3 length: 16 amino acids. The V end was cut by 4 bases, the J end by 0 bases, with 15 bases between. In germline, CDR1 is SGDLS, CDR2 YYNGEE. The CDR3 spells CASSLGGAWSTDTQYF. The CDR3 DNA is TGTGCCAGCAGCCTAGGGGGGGCATGGAGCACAGATACGCAGTATTTT.

The rearrangement uses TRBV7-2 and TRBJ1-4; D gene unclear. V was cut by 2 bases and J by 2 bases, with 6 bases left in between. Per the germline V gene, CDR1 is SGHTA and CDR2 is FQGNSA. The CDR3 consists of 14 residues. The CDR3 spells CASSLRTTNEKLFF. DNA of the CDR3: TGTGCCAGCAGCTTACGAACGACTAATGAAAAACTGTTTTTT.

V is TRBV14 and J is TRBJ2-5, with 11 bases fitting TRBD1. This CDR3 is built from 16 residues. The germline V gene encodes CDR1 SGHDN and CDR2 FVKESK. The trim removed 5 bases at V and 5 bases at J, leaving 10 bases unmatched. CDR3 DNA: TGTGCCAGCAGCAACTATGGACAGGGGGCGAGGGAGACCCAGTACTTC. Its translation: CASSNYGQGARETQYF.

This clone has a count of ten or more. The chain links TRBV6-2 or TRBV6-3 to TRBJ2-5; D unclear. CDR3 size: 12 residues. Looked up from germline, CDR1 is MNHEY and CDR2 is SVGEGT. V was pared by 2 bases and J by 0 bases, with 1 base between. The CDR3 bases are TGTGCCAGCAGTTACAACCAAGAGACCCAGTACTTC. Translation: CASSYNQETQYF.

The J gene is TRBJ1-4, the V gene TRBV7-9; D uncertain. V was shortened by 1 base and J by 1 base, with 1 base between the two germline ends. The CDR3 sequence is 13 residues long. Germline CDR1 reads SEHNR; CDR2 reads FQNEAQ (reference sequence). The CDR3, as DNA: TGTGCCAGCAGCTTAGAAACTAATGAAAAACTGTTTTTT. Protein sequence: CASSLETNEKLFF.

The V gene is TRBV5-1, the J gene TRBJ1-1; 7 bases agree with TRBD1. CDR3 length: 16 amino acids. Unmatched junction bases numbered 15, after V lost 4 bases and J lost 6 bases. The germline V gene encodes CDR1 SGHRS and CDR2 YFSETQ. The CDR3 loop reads CASSPRATGQRPEAFF. CDR3 nucleotide sequence: TGCGCCAGCAGCCCTCGAGCGACAGGGCAGCGGCCTGAAGCTTTCTTT.

V and J are TRBV7-3 and TRBJ1-2; no definite D call. Germline-derived CDR1 and CDR2 are SGHTA and FQGTGA. CDR3 size: 13 residues. Trimming removed 2 bases at V and 7 bases at J, with 11 bases between. The CDR3 DNA sequence: TGTGCCAGCAGCTTATCATCAGGAAGTGGCTACACCTTC. Residues: CASSLSSGSGYTF.

The chain recombines TRBV28 with TRBJ1-1; 8 bases match TRBD1. Germline V lookup: CDR1 MDHEN, CDR2 SYDVKM. CDR3 length: 12 residues. V gave up 10 bases and J gave up 10 bases; unmatched junction bases: 11. This CDR3 reads CATSGQVLGAFF. DNA of the CDR3: TGTGCCACCTCGGGACAGGTACTTGGAGCTTTCTTT.

This rearrangement joins TRBV21-1 to TRBJ2-5. TRBV21-1 is annotated as a pseudogene. There are 13 residues in the CDR3. CDR3 DNA sequence: TGTGCCAGCACCAGGGGGGGGGTTGAGACCCAGTACTTC. Protein: CASTRGGVETQYF.

This clone was observed a few times. The rearrangement joins TRBV7-2 to TRBJ1-2; tentative D call: TRBD1 (6 bases). This CDR3 region has 13 residues. Germline V gene sequence: CDR1 SGHTA, CDR2 FQGNSA. The ends were cut back, 5 bases at V and 8 bases at J, with 15 bases in the middle. The CDR3 nucleotides are TGTGCCAGCAGCGGTAACAGGGATGGCGGCTACACCTTC. Translation: CASSGNRDGGYTF.

V is TRBV5-8 and J is TRBJ1-1; D is unclear. Trimming left V 1 base short and J 1 base short, with 5 bases between. Germline-derived CDR1 and CDR2 are SGHTS and YDEGEE. This CDR3 has 13 residues. The CDR3 here is CASSLLQNTEAFF. In nucleotides, the CDR3 is TGTGCCAGCAGCTTGTTGCAGAACACTGAAGCTTTCTTT.

CDR3 in amino acids: CASSTQGAGSPLHF. The CDR3 region has the DNA TGTGCCAGCAGCACCCAGGGGGCTGGATCACCCCTCCACTTT. The chain uses TRBV7-2 and TRBJ1-6; 8 bases map to TRBD1. The CDR3 runs to 14 residues. Looked up from germline, CDR1 is SGHTA and CDR2 is FQGNSA. The V gene end was trimmed by 5 bases and the J gene end by 10 bases; junction bases not matched to a gene: 7. Full variable domain (missing parts from reference TRBV7-2 and TRBJ1-6): GAGVSQSPSNKVTEKGKDVELRCDPISGHTALYWYRQSLGQGLEFLIYFQGNSAPDKSGLPSDRFSAERTGGSVSTLTIQRTQQEDSAVYLCASSTQGAGSPLHFGNGTRLTVT.

V and J are TRBV10-3 and TRBJ2-1, with 10 positions matching TRBD1. CDR3 length: 15 amino acids. CDR1 is ENHRY, CDR2 SYGVKD, per germline. The junction had 15 bases not matched to a gene; V was cut back by 10 bases and J by 9 bases. The chain's CDR3 is CASRDPPGQGTEQFF. Here the CDR3 DNA reads TGTGCCAGCCGAGACCCTCCGGGACAGGGGACTGAGCAGTTCTTC.

V is TRBV6-1 and J is TRBJ1-2; D uncertain. Trimming took 3 bases from V and 4 from J, leaving 9 bases between them. From germline, CDR1 is MNHNS and CDR2 SASEGT. The CDR3 runs to 13 residues. CDR3 bases: TGTGCCAGCAGTGATGATTGGGGCTATGGCTACACCTTC. Translated: CASSDDWGYGYTF.

The rearrangement joins TRBV19 to TRBJ2-7; 7 positions agree with TRBD1. J lost 3 bases, V lost 5 bases, and 13 bases had no gene match. Germline V gene lookup returns CDR1 LNHDA and CDR2 SQIVND (reference sequence). The CDR3 covers 16 residues. The CDR3 DNA follows: TGTGCCAGTAGTGGACCCCGACAGGGAGCCCGCTACGAGCAGTACTTC. Translation gives CASSGPRQGARYEQYF.